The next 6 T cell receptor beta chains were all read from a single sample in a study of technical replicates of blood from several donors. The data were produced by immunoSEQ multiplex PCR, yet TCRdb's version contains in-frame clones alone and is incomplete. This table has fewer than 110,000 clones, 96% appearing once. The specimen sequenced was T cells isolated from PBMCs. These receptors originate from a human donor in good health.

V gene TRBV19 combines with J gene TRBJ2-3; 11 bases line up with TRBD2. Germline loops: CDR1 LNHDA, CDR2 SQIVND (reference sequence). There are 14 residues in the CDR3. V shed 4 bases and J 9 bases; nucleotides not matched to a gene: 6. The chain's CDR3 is CASSTSGGRATQYF. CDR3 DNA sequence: TGTGCCAGTAGTACTAGCGGGGGGCGTGCGACGCAGTATTTT.

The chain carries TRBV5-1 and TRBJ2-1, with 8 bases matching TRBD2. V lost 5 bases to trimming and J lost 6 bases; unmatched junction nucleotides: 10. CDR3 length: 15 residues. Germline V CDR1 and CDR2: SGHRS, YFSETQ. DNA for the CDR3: TGCGCCAGCAGTGGGTCGGCGGGAGGTGGCAATGAGCAGTTCTTC. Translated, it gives CASSGSAGGGNEQFF. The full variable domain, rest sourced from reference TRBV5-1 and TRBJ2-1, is KAGVTQTPRYLIKTRGQQVTLSCSPISGHRSVSWYQQTPGQGLQFLFEYFSETQRNKGNFPGRFSGRQFSNSRSEMNVSTLELGDSALYLCASSGSAGGGNEQFFGPGTRLTVL.

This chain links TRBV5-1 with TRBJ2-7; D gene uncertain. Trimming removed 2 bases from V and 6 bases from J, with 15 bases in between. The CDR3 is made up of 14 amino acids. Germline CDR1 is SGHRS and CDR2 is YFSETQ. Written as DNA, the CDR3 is TGCGCCAGCAGCTTTGGAGACTGGCCGAGCGAGCAGTACTTC. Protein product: CASSFGDWPSEQYF.

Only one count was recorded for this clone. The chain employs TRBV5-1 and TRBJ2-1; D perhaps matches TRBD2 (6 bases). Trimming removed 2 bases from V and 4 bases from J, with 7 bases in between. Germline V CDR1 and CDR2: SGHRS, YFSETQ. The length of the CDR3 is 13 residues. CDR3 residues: CASSLGTYNEQFF. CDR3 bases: TGCGCCAGCAGCTTAGGGACTTACAATGAGCAGTTCTTC.

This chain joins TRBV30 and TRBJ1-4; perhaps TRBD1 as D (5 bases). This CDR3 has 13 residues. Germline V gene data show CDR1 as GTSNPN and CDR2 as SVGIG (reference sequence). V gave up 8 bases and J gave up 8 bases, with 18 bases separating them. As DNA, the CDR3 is TGTGCCGGGAACAAACAGGAGTGGGAAAAACTGTTTTTT. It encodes CAGNKQEWEKLFF. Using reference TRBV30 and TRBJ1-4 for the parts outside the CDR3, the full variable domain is SQTIHQWPATLVQPVGSPLSLECTVEGTSNPNLYWYRQAAGRGLQLLFYSVGIGQISSEVPQNLSASRPQDRQFILSSKKLLLSDSGFYLCAGNKQEWEKLFFGSGTQLSVL.

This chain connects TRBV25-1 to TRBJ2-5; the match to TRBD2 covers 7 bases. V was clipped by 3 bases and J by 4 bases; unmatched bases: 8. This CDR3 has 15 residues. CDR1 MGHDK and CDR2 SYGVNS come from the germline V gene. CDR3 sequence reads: CASSDMAGVGETQYF. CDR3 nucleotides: TGTGCCAGCAGTGATATGGCGGGAGTAGGAGAGACCCAGTACTTC.